The T cell receptor (beta chain) under discussion was sequenced for a study of T-cell reconstitution after alpha-beta-depleted transplantation in children. Unique molecular identifiers were built into the TCRbeta library. TCRdb re-analysed the PCR reads in MiXCR, keeping a single row per CDR3 protein. The repertoire holds about 90,000 distinct CDR3 sequences, with about 16% as singletons. The length of the CDR3 is 11 residues. V shed 1 base and J shed 6 bases, with 4 bases lying between them. Germline CDR1 SEHNR, CDR2 FQNEAQ (reference sequence). V usage is TRBV7-9 and J usage is TRBJ2-7, with D hard to call. Sequencing used PBMCs, mostly from graft donor cells, obtained 180 days after TCRalphabeta/CD19-depleted stem cell transplant. The sequence derives from a male patient between 2 and 15 years old who had a stem cell transplant for acute lymphoblastic leukemia, so the T cells may come from the graft donor. The CDR3 spells CASSLGIEQYF. The DNA of the CDR3 is TGTGCCAGCAGCTTAGGGATCGAGCAGTACTTC.